Listed below are T cell receptor beta chains from one sample, sequenced in a study of blood T cell repertoires in COVID-19. Sequencing was performed with immunoSEQ multiplex PCR; in TCRdb, only in-frame clones are kept and a portion is missing. Of about half a million clones listed, 80% to 90% are singletons. Material: peripheral blood. The origin of the receptors is a man between 18 and 29 years old with COVID-19, enrolled during active disease. Both conserved end residues are part of each CDR3.

V: TRBV25-1; length: 14; J: TRBJ2-3; CDR3: CASSDGHITDTQYF
V: TRBV5-1; length: 17; J: TRBJ2-2; CDR3: CASSLEVAGANTGELFF
V: TRBV18; length: 13; J: TRBJ1-5; CDR3: CASSPSGLQPQHF
V: TRBV3-1/TRBV3-2; length: 16; J: TRBJ2-3; CDR3: CASSHATGGPTDTQYF
V: TRBV2; length: 12; J: TRBJ2-1; CDR3: CASSHVRGEQFF
V: TRBV7-8; length: 13; J: TRBJ2-4; CDR3: CASSFPAGGPTYF
V: TRBV20-1; length: 11; J: TRBJ1-1; CDR3: CSARGGVITFF
V: TRBV24-1; length: 16; J: TRBJ2-7; CDR3: CATSAPPDERGYEQYF
V: TRBV14; length: 19; J: TRBJ1-1; CDR3: CASSHPGLGIQGARTEAFF
V: TRBV4-1; length: 15; J: TRBJ1-1; CDR3: CATRSGDLMNTEAFF
V: TRBV10-2; length: 15; J: TRBJ1-2; CDR3: CASGDARLTMYGYTF
V: TRBV5-4; length: 15; J: TRBJ1-1; CDR3: CASSPRDGSNTEAFF
V: TRBV24-1; length: 14; J: TRBJ2-5; CDR3: CATDSPKKGETQYF
V: TRBV4-1; length: 15; J: TRBJ1-1; CDR3: CASSLKGAALTEAFF
V: TRBV5-4; length: 14; J: TRBJ1-3; CDR3: CASRRDNSGNTIYF
V: TRBV4-2; length: 15; J: TRBJ2-1; CDR3: CASSQRGGAKDEQFF
V: TRBV4-1; length: 15; J: TRBJ2-7; CDR3: CASSQPGQALGEQYF
V: TRBV11-2; length: 19; J: TRBJ2-1; CDR3: CASSLDPYRIGGGANEQFF
V: TRBV2; length: 15; J: TRBJ1-6; CDR3: CASKDSRGGYSPLHF
V: TRBV28; length: 14; J: TRBJ1-6; CDR3: CASSLHRHNSPLHF
V: TRBV19; length: 15; J: TRBJ2-5; CDR3: CASSITGAPGETQYF
V: TRBV3-1/TRBV3-2; length: 13; J: TRBJ2-1; CDR3: CASSPVGRDEQFF
V: TRBV7-9; length: 13; J: TRBJ2-1; CDR3: CASSHRGPGEQFF
V: TRBV5-1; length: 14; J: TRBJ1-3; CDR3: CASSLAGGGNTIYF
V: TRBV2; length: 15; J: TRBJ2-3; CDR3: CASRSLAGRADTQYF
V: TRBV27; length: 16; J: TRBJ1-5; CDR3: CASSSGPAGSNQPQHF
V: TRBV7-9; length: 14; J: TRBJ2-1; CDR3: CASNLPTRRNEQFF
V: TRBV7-8; length: 13; J: TRBJ1-2; CDR3: CASSHRDSYGYTF
V: TRBV7-8; length: 15; J: TRBJ1-5; CDR3: CASSLALEAGQPQHF
V: TRBV6-6; length: 21; J: TRBJ2-1; CDR3: CASSHRRQGATFFGSYNEQFF
V: TRBV3-1/TRBV3-2; length: 14; J: TRBJ2-3; CDR3: CASSHSGGIDTQYF
V: TRBV11-3; length: 15; J: TRBJ1-3; CDR3: CASSLTGLPGNTIYF
V: TRBV18; length: 16; J: TRBJ2-7; CDR3: CASSPSGRPVRYEQYF
V: TRBV19; length: 15; J: TRBJ2-3; CDR3: CASSMGSRGSDTQYF
V: TRBV7-9; length: 15; J: TRBJ1-6; CDR3: CASSPRTGENSPLHF
V: TRBV4-1; length: 17; J: TRBJ2-1; CDR3: CASSQDPDRNSYNEQFF
V: TRBV3-1/TRBV3-2; length: 16; J: TRBJ2-3; CDR3: CASSQNTGGNGDTQYF
V: TRBV2; length: 15; J: TRBJ2-7; CDR3: CASSADRDRDYEQYF
V: TRBV7-9; length: 15; J: TRBJ2-7; CDR3: CASRHSGRAPYEQYF
V: TRBV6-2/TRBV6-3; length: 16; J: TRBJ2-5; CDR3: CASSYRLRGGPETQYF
V: TRBV19; length: 12; J: TRBJ2-7; CDR3: CASSKEGSEQYF
V: TRBV6-5; length: 15; J: TRBJ2-1; CDR3: CASSRQGMPYNEQFF
V: TRBV5-5; length: 13; J: TRBJ2-1; CDR3: CASSLAQNNEQFF
V: TRBV18; length: 15; J: TRBJ2-7; CDR3: CASSPTDSPSYEQYF
V: TRBV5-4; length: 16; J: TRBJ2-7; CDR3: CASSSKPGQGTYEQYF
V: TRBV12-5; length: 14; J: TRBJ2-7; CDR3: CASGLGLAGGEQYF
V: TRBV10-1; length: 16; J: TRBJ2-2; CDR3: CAKTTSAWPNTGELFF
V: TRBV14; length: 15; J: TRBJ2-3; CDR3: CASSQEASFTDTQYF
V: TRBV2; length: 16; J: TRBJ2-1; CDR3: CASTIGLAGGLSEQFF
V: TRBV7-3; length: 13; J: TRBJ2-2; CDR3: CASSSDRVEELFF
V: TRBV11-3; length: 11; J: TRBJ2-1; CDR3: CASQGGGEQFF
V: TRBV19; length: 15; J: TRBJ1-1; CDR3: CASSIPNRGNTEAFF
V: TRBV6-6; length: 15; J: TRBJ1-1; CDR3: CASIYNRQGAGEAFF